A single sample gave rise to the 15 T cell receptor beta chains below, sequenced in a study of blood T cells in healthy people across ages. A second PCR of about 7 to 12 cycles used a sample-barcoded 5' primer and a J-beta primer mix. TCRdb re-analysed the 5' RACE reads in MiXCR, keeping a single row per CDR3 protein. Of over a million distinct CDR3 sequences in the sample, approximately 38% are singletons; the top ten hold approximately 7.9%. Sequenced material: blood. These receptors all stem from a woman aged 18-29 years in good health.

The chain couples TRBV6-5 to TRBJ2-3; perhaps TRBD1 as D (6 bases). Germline CDR1 is MNHEY and CDR2 is SVGAGI. V lost 0 bases to trimming and J lost 0 bases, with 13 bases between them. This CDR3 region has 17 residues. CDR3 nucleotides: TGTGCCAGCAGTTACTCGAGTTGGGGGCTGAGCACAGATACGCAGTATTTT. Translation gives CASSYSSWGLSTDTQYF.

This clonotype showed up just a few times. J is TRBJ1-5 and V is TRBV3-1, with TRBD1 identical over 9 bases. V trimming: 0 bases; J trimming: 2 bases; junction bases outside the gene matches: 2. The CDR3 extends over 16 amino acids. The germline CDR1 and CDR2 sequences are LGHDT and YNNKEL (reference sequence). CDR3 coding DNA: TGTGCCAGCAGCCAAGACCGGACAGGGGGCAATCAGCCCCAGCATTTT. Protein product: CASSQDRTGGNQPQHF.

The chain joins TRBV3-1 to TRBJ1-4, with D tentatively TRBD1 (5 bases). Germline V lookup: CDR1 LGHDT, CDR2 YNNKEL (reference sequence). Trimming took 2 bases from V and 3 from J, leaving 7 bases between them. CDR3 length: 14 residues. In nucleotides, the CDR3 is TGTGCCAGCAGCCAATCGGGGGCTAATGAAAAACTGTTTTTT. Its protein product is CASSQSGANEKLFF. The complete variable domain, with remaining parts taken from reference TRBV3-1 and TRBJ1-4, reads DTAVSQTPKYLVTQMGNDKSIKCEQNLGHDTMYWYKQDSKKFLKIMFSYNNKELIINETVPNRFSPKSPDKAHLNLHINSLELGDSAVYFCASSQSGANEKLFFGSGTQLSVL.

The CDR3 sequence: CASSRGQGAGLRETQYF. The CDR3 DNA is TGTGCCAGCAGCCGTGGACAGGGGGCTGGTTTGCGAGAGACCCAGTACTTC. V gene TRBV11-3 combines with J gene TRBJ2-5, with 11 bases aligning to TRBD1. V was pared by 5 bases and J by 4 bases, with 12 bases of the junction left unmatched. The CDR3 consists of 17 residues. CDR1 is SGHNT, CDR2 YENEEA, per germline.

This clonotype was counted only a few times. V is TRBV20-1 and J is TRBJ2-1, with 14 bases that match TRBD2. Germline lookup yields CDR1 DFQATT and CDR2 SNEGSKA (reference sequence). V was clipped by 5 bases and J by 7 bases; unmatched bases: 10. The CDR3 totals 16 residues. CDR3 residues: CSAGNAGTSGRNEQFF. The CDR3 DNA follows: TGCAGTGCTGGGAACGCCGGGACTAGCGGGAGAAATGAGCAGTTCTTC.

In this sample, this clonotype turned up a few times. The J gene is TRBJ1-5, the V gene TRBV27; D remains ambiguous. V was shortened by 4 bases and J by 3 bases, with 10 bases between the two germline ends. CDR1 is MNHEY and CDR2 is SMNVEV in the germline V gene (reference sequence). This CDR3 spans 14 amino acids. CDR3 coding DNA: TGTGCCAGCAGTTCTTTAGGGCTCAATCAGCCCCAGCATTTT. Protein sequence: CASSSLGLNQPQHF.

The chain combines TRBV7-2 with TRBJ2-7; TRBD1 matches at 9 bases. Germline V gives CDR1 SGHTA, CDR2 FQGNSA. The length of the CDR3 is 14 residues. V was pared by 5 bases and J by 5 bases, with 7 bases of the junction left unmatched. The CDR3 region has the DNA TGTGCCAGCAGCCGCGGGACAGGGATCCACGAGCAGTACTTC. This sequence encodes CASSRGTGIHEQYF.

The gene calls are TRBV4-3 and TRBJ2-5, with 10 nucleotides matching TRBD2. The DNA end favors TRBJ2-7, so the J call may be wrong. The CDR3 consists of 15 residues. Germline-derived CDR1 and CDR2 are LGHNA and YSLEER. CDR3 DNA: TGCGCCAGCAGCCCTATAGCGGGGGGCCCCTCCGAGCAGTACTTC. This gives the protein CASSPIAGGPSEQYF.

This rearrangement joins TRBV12-3 or TRBV12-4 to TRBJ2-7; tentative D call: TRBD2 (6 bases). The CDR3 has 16 amino acids. The V end lost 6 bases, the J end lost 0 bases, and 18 bases lay between the germline ends. The CDR3 sequence is CASRPQSGPSSYEQYF. The CDR3 DNA reads TGTGCCAGCAGACCACAGAGCGGGCCTAGCTCCTACGAGCAGTACTTC.

The chain has TRBV20-1 and TRBJ2-3, with 11 bases that match TRBD1. The CDR3 sequence is 15 residues long. The ends lost 1 base at V and 9 bases at J; junction bases unmatched: 9. Germline V gene data show CDR1 as DFQATT and CDR2 as SNEGSKA (reference sequence). The CDR3 DNA follows: TGCAGTGCTAGAGTCCCGGGACAGGGGGTCAGGACGCAGTATTTT. As protein: CSARVPGQGVRTQYF.

Only a few counts were recorded for this clonotype. The chain is built from TRBV11-2 and TRBJ2-1; 13 bases map to TRBD2. Per germline, CDR1 SGHAT and CDR2 FQNNGV. J was trimmed by 6 bases and V by 5 bases; bases with no gene match: 22. CDR3 length: 21 amino acids. The CDR3 loop is CASSRSPQWTSGSGLVNEQFF. CDR3 DNA: TGTGCCAGCAGCCGCAGCCCGCAGTGGACTAGCGGGAGTGGGCTGGTCAATGAGCAGTTCTTC.

This clonotype has more than one count but fewer than ten. This chain connects TRBV29-1 to TRBJ1-2, with a tentative D call TRBD1 (6 bases). CDR1 is SQVTM and CDR2 is ANQGSEA in the germline V gene. This CDR3 spans 12 amino acids. V was pared by 6 bases and J by 7 bases, with 15 bases between. CDR3 coding DNA: TGCAGCGTATCAACAGGGACTTCTGGCTACACCTTC. This sequence encodes CSVSTGTSGYTF.

This clonotype was detected a few times. In nucleotides, the CDR3 is TGTGCCAGCAGCCAAGGTTTGGGGGAGGCGGGCTACGAGCAGTACTTC. Protein: CASSQGLGEAGYEQYF. This chain joins TRBV4-2 and TRBJ2-7; possible D gene TRBD2, 6 bases. The CDR3 contains 16 residues. CDR1 LGHNA and CDR2 YNFKEQ come from the germline V gene. V was trimmed by 1 base and J by 3 bases, leaving 16 bases between them.

This chain joins TRBV29-1 and TRBJ2-3, with unresolved D. This CDR3 spans 9 amino acids. Germline CDR1 SQVTM, CDR2 ANQGSEA. The V end lost 6 bases, the J end lost 14 bases, and 12 bases lay between the germline ends. CDR3 in DNA: TGCAGCGTCCCGGGCCTTAGGTATTTT. Its protein is CSVPGLRYF.

The chain carries TRBV7-2 and TRBJ2-1, with 10 nucleotides matching TRBD1. Germline V gene sequence: CDR1 SGHTA, CDR2 FQGNSA. V lost 4 bases and J lost 8; bases outside the gene matches: 8. The CDR3 length is 15 residues. The CDR3 protein is CASSSKGQGIDEQFF. In DNA, the CDR3 is TGTGCCAGCAGCTCGAAGGGACAGGGGATCGATGAGCAGTTCTTC.